One sample yielded the 12 T cell receptor beta chains listed below, sequenced in a study of CD8 T cells in Susac syndrome. With random hexamers, roughly 0.45 to 1 ug RNA was reverse transcribed. TCRdb re-called the immunoSEQ multiplex PCR reads with MiXCR, one entry per CDR3 protein. Of about 22,000 distinct CDR3 sequences listed, 85% to 95% are singletons. The material sequenced was CD8+ T cells from PBMCs. These receptors all stem from a human donor in good health.

This clonotype was seen just once. The chain links TRBV12-3 or TRBV12-4 to TRBJ2-3, with 9 bases aligning to TRBD1. V lost 5 bases to trimming and J lost 6 bases; unmatched junction nucleotides: 9. CDR3 size: 15 residues. This CDR3 reads CASSLTGGAGDTQYF. The CDR3 coding sequence is TGTGCCAGCAGTCTCACAGGGGGCGCTGGGGATACGCAGTATTTT.

This sequence joins TRBV20-1 and TRBJ1-1; possible D gene TRBD1, 5 bases. V lost 0 bases to trimming and J lost 4 bases, with 15 bases between them. This CDR3 comprises 15 residues. Germline CDR1 reads DFQATT; CDR2 reads SNEGSKA (reference sequence). The DNA of the CDR3 is TGCAGTGCTAGAGATTTTGGTAAGGGGACCACTGAAGCTTTCTTT. Translated: CSARDFGKGTTEAFF.

This clonotype was seen only once. This sequence joins TRBV6-2 or TRBV6-3 and TRBJ1-1; D unresolved. Trimming stripped 6 bases from V and 4 bases from J, with 15 bases between. Looked up from germline, CDR1 is MNHEY and CDR2 is SVGEGT. CDR3 length: 14 residues. The CDR3 reads CASSSYRLGTEAFF. The CDR3 DNA is TGTGCCAGCAGCTCCTACCGTCTGGGCACTGAAGCTTTCTTT.

The genes are TRBV6-1 and TRBJ1-2, with D possibly matching TRBD1 (5 bases). Trimming pared 6 bases from V and 4 bases from J, leaving 18 bases between. The CDR3 spans 15 residues. Germline lookup yields CDR1 MNHNS and CDR2 SASEGT. In DNA form, the CDR3 reads TGTGCCAGCAGCGAGTTAGGGGCCTCTGGCTATGGCTACACCTTC. Its protein is CASSELGASGYGYTF.

This clonotype was counted once. This chain uses TRBV29-1 with TRBJ2-1; a possible D gene is TRBD2 (6 bases). The CDR3 is 13 residues long. Per germline, CDR1 SQVTM and CDR2 ANQGSEA. Trimming left V 7 bases short and J 10 bases short, with 20 bases between. The CDR3 nucleotides are TGCAGCGGTCGACTAGACCGTCCTGCCGAGCAGTTCTTC. Amino acids: CSGRLDRPAEQFF.

J is TRBJ2-1 and V is TRBV10-1; D is perhaps TRBD2 (6 bases). V was shortened by 0 bases and J by 10 bases, with 10 bases between the two germline ends. The germline V gene has CDR1 WNHNN and CDR2 SYGVQD (reference sequence). This CDR3 has 13 residues. CDR3 nucleotide sequence: TGCGCCAGCAGTGAGTCGACGGGGGACGAGCAGTTCTTC. As protein: CASSESTGDEQFF.

The V gene is TRBV4-3, the J gene TRBJ2-2; D is unclear. The V end lost 0 bases, the J end lost 6 bases, and 5 bases lay between the germline ends. This CDR3 spans 13 amino acids. CDR1 is LGHNA and CDR2 is YSLEER in the germline V gene. CDR3 region: CASSQDRAGELFF. The CDR3 bases are TGCGCCAGCAGCCAAGATCGAGCCGGGGAGCTGTTTTTT.

The chain uses TRBV9 and TRBJ2-1; D is unclear. The length of the CDR3 is 15 residues. Trimming pared 0 bases from V and 3 bases from J, leaving 10 bases between. Germline assignment: CDR1 SGDLS and CDR2 YYNGEE. In DNA form, the CDR3 reads TGTGCCAGCAGCGTAGATGAGAGAGGCTACAATGAGCAGTTCTTC. Its protein product is CASSVDERGYNEQFF.

The rearrangement joins TRBV13 to TRBJ2-7, with D tentatively TRBD2 (6 bases). This CDR3 is built from 14 residues. Germline lookup yields CDR1 PRHDT and CDR2 FYEKMQ (reference sequence). V was trimmed by 5 bases and J by 9 bases, leaving 20 bases between them. CDR3 amino acids: CASSGSPIQGGQYF. In nucleotides, the CDR3 is TGTGCCAGCAGCGGATCCCCCATTCAGGGAGGGCAGTACTTC.

The gene calls are TRBV5-4 and TRBJ2-5, with TRBD1 as a possible D gene (5 bases). V lost 1 base and J lost 2, with 9 bases in between. This CDR3 is 14 amino acids long. CDR1 and CDR2 from the germline V gene are SGHNT and YYREEE (reference sequence). In DNA form, the CDR3 reads TGTGCCAGCAGCTTGACAGGCGAACAAGAGACCCAGTACTTC. As protein: CASSLTGEQETQYF.

The V and J genes are TRBV7-9 and TRBJ1-1, with D perhaps matching TRBD1 (6 bases). CDR1 and CDR2 from the germline V gene are SEHNR and FQNEAQ (reference sequence). Trimming left V 6 bases short and J 11 bases short, with 19 bases between. The CDR3 has 13 residues. The CDR3 bases are TGTGCCAGCAGGAATACAGGGAGCAAGGACGCTTTCTTT. Translating it yields CASRNTGSKDAFF.

This clonotype was seen just once. The CDR3 nucleotides are TGCAGTGCTAGCAAAACGGGACAGGGGATATCGAGCTCCTACAATGAGCAGTTCTTC. Translated: CSASKTGQGISSSYNEQFF. V and J are TRBV20-1 and TRBJ2-1; TRBD1 agrees at 10 bases. The CDR3 sequence is 19 residues long. The germline CDR1 and CDR2 sequences are DFQATT and SNEGSKA (reference sequence). The trim removed 3 bases at V and 0 bases at J, leaving 14 bases unmatched.